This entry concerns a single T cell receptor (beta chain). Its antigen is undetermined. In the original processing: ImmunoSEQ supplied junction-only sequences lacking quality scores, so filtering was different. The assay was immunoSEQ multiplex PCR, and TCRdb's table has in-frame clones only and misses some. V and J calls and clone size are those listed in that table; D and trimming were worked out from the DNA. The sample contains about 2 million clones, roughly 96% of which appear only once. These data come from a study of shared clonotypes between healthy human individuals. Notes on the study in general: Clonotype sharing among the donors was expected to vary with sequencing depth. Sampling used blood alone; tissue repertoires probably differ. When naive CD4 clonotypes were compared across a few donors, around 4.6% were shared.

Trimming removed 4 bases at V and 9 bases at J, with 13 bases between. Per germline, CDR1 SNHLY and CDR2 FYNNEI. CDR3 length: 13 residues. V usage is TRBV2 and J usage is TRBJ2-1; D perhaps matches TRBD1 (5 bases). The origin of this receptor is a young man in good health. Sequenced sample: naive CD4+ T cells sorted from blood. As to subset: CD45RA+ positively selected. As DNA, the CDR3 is TGTGCCAGCAGTGCGGGCAGGGCGAGTGAGCAGTTCTTC. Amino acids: CASSAGRASEQFF.